The clone carrying this T cell receptor beta chain was observed many times. The data stem from a study of T cells in Graves' hyperthyroidism and ophthalmopathy. The CDR3 regions of TCR beta were amplified from RNA transcripts. The HTBI primer set drove a first-round RT-PCR of the TCR CDR3. TCRdb used MiXCR to reprocess the multiplex PCR reads, holding one entry per CDR3 protein. The sample consists of 400,000 or so distinct CDR3 sequences, about 14% of them appearing once. CDR1 is MNHEY and CDR2 is SVGAGI in the germline V gene. The CDR3 has 13 residues. Losses at the gene ends were 4 bases for V and 4 bases for J; bases not matched to a gene: 2. Diagnosing involved the use of clinical symptoms, serum thyroxine and TRAb, thyroid ultrasound and orbital computed tomography.

The rearrangement joins TRBV6-5 to TRBJ1-2; 8 nucleotides align to TRBD1. This TCR came from a man aged 45-60 years with Graves' ophthalmopathy. The sequenced material came from blood. CDR3 protein: CASSLGQVYGYTF. The CDR3 bases are TGTGCCAGCAGTTTGGGACAGGTCTATGGCTACACCTTC.